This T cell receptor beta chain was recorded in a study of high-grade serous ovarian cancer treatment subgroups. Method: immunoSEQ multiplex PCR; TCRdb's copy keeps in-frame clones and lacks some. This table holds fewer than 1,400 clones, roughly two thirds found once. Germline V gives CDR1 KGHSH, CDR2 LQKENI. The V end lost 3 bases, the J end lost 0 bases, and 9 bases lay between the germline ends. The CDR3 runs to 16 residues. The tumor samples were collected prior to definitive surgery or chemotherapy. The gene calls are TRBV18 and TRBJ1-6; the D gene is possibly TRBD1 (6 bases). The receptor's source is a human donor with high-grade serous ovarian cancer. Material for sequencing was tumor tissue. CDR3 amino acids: CASSPGAGSYNSPLHF. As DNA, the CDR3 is TGTGCCAGCTCACCGGGGGCAGGCTCCTATAATTCACCCCTCCACTTT. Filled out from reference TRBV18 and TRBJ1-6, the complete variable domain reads NAGVMQNPRHLVRRRGQEARLRCSPMKGHSHVYWYRQLPEEGLKFMVYLQKENIIDESGMPKERFSAEFPKEGPSILRIQQVVRGDSAAYFCASSPGAGSYNSPLHFGNGTRLTVT.